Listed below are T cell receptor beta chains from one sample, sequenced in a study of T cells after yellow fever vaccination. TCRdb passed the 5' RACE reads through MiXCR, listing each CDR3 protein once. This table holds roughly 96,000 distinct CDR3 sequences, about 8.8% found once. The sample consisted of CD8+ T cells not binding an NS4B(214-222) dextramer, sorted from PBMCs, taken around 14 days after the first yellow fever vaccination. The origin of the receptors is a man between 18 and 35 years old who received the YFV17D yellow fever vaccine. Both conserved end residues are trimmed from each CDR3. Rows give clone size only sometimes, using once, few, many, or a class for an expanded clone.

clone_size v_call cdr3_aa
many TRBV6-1 ASSVLLAVNSGANVLT
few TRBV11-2 ASSQTSGDRIYTQY
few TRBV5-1 ASSTRDSTDTQY
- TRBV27 ASSPFGTGYKNIQY
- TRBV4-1 ASSQWTGNADTQY
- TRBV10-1 ASSESGTTGELF
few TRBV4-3 ASSHGQGTTYGYT
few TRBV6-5 ASSLQGLSEKLF
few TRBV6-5 ASSYFDSQETQY
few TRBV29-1 SAGQPNQPQH
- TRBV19 ASSRYSTGQGKGEAF
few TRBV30 AWRNRQGIPYEQY
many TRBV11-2 ASSSPYAGPKLRNEQF
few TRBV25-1 ASSKQGFGELF
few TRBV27 ASSLYETNSPLH
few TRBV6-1 ASADSEAF
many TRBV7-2 ASELVHNYEQF
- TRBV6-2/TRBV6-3 ASSWGDAEAF
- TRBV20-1 SASLTADRGRETQY
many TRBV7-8 ASSLWAGRSTDTQY
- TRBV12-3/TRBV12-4 ASSFGGPYEQY
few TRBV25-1 ASSRPGQRSYEQY
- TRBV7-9 ASSLGASTNYGYT
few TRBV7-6 ASSRDRTSYEQY
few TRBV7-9 ASSLVLDEAF
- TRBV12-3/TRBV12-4 ASSPFNQPQH
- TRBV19 ASNEVGYFDTQY
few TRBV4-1 ASSQDFTGQPQH
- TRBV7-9 ASSLDRVSFYGYT
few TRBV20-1 SAIDSQSSYNEQF
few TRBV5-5 ASTSGETGAFYEQY
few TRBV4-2 ASSPRQTNEQF
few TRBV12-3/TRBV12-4 ASSSPDTQY
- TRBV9 ASSVEASGVLRETQY
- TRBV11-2 ASRILMGGSNQPQH
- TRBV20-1 SATSGDYYEQY
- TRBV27 ASSSGTSSYNEQF
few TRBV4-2 ASSLGLAGVGGELF
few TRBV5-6 ASSFGPSPLH
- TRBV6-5 ASSYSNTKGTGELF
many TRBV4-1 ASSQEVEQF
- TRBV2 ATGGRERPYNEQF
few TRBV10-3 AISQEQGPNQPQH
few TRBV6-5 ASSYSSFYGYT
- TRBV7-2 ASSLVAGRNIQY
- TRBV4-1 ASSQVANEQF
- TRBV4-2 ASSQDQDGTLNEKLF
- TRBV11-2 ASSVGQRQETQY
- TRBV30 AWSDPIYEQY
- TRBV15 ATRTEQETQY
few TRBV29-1 SAQAAGTETGELF
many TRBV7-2 ASSFPGSSYEQY
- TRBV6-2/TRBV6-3 ASSYSLAGPYNEQF
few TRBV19 ASQKHSGNTIY
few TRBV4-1 ASSQVKNLNTEAF
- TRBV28 ASSLGRASTDTQY